The 14 T cell receptor beta chains reported below all come from one sample, sequenced in a study of blood T cell repertoires in COVID-19. The assay was immunoSEQ multiplex PCR, and TCRdb's table has in-frame clones only and misses some. The data contain 90,000 to 130,000 clones, 60% to 80% of them singletons. Input material: peripheral blood. Receptors originate from a woman at least 80 years old with active or convalescent COVID-19.

This clone has just a few counts. The chain carries TRBV11-2 and TRBJ2-7; 9 nucleotides align to TRBD2. The CDR3 is 16 residues long. After removal of 3 bases from V and 6 bases from J, the junction contained 12 bases not matched to a gene. Germline values: CDR1 SGHAT, CDR2 FQNNGV. DNA for the CDR3: TGTGCCAGCAGCTTGCCCCTAGCGGGACGGGGGGGCGAGCAGTACTTC. Its translation: CASSLPLAGRGGEQYF.

CDR3 in DNA: TGCGCCAGCAGCCCATGGGACAGTAGTAGCTACGAGCAGTACTTC. Its protein product is CASSPWDSSSYEQYF. The J gene is TRBJ2-7, the V gene TRBV5-1, with 7 bases matching TRBD1. The J segment lost 3 bases and the V segment lost 4 bases, leaving 10 bases of the junction unmatched. Germline assignment: CDR1 SGHRS and CDR2 YFSETQ. This CDR3 spans 15 amino acids.

This clone was picked up a small number of times. Relative to the germline gene, one junction end is altered; a read error may explain this. J is TRBJ2-7 and V is TRBV3-1 (or the pseudogene TRBV3-2), with D possibly being TRBD1 (6 bases). The CDR3 sequence is 12 residues long. From germline, CDR1 is LGHDT and CDR2 YNNKEL (reference sequence). As DNA, the CDR3 is TGTGCCAGCAGCCAACACTCTGGACAGCCCGACTTC. Translation: CASSQHSGQPDF.

V is TRBV6-1 and J is TRBJ2-7; 10 bases are a match to TRBD1. V shed 3 bases, J shed 3 bases, and the junction held 2 bases outside the gene matches. CDR3 length: 14 residues. CDR1 and CDR2 (germline): MNHNS, SASEGT. DNA of the CDR3: TGTGCCAGCAGTGATGGGACAGGGGTCTACGAGCAGTACTTC. This sequence encodes CASSDGTGVYEQYF.

V usage is TRBV11-2 and J usage is TRBJ2-1; 10 bases agree with TRBD2. Trimming took 4 bases from V and 4 from J; bases not matched to a gene: 7. The germline V gene has CDR1 SGHAT and CDR2 FQNNGV. The CDR3 has 16 amino acids. Here the CDR3 reads CASSSLAGASYNEQFF. CDR3 DNA sequence: TGTGCCAGCAGCTCCCTAGCGGGAGCATCGTACAATGAGCAGTTCTTC. Full variable domain (missing parts from reference TRBV11-2 and TRBJ2-1): EAGVAQSPRYKIIEKRQSVAFWCNPISGHATLYWYQQILGQGPKLLIQFQNNGVVDDSQLPKDRFSAERLKGVDSTLKIQPAKLEDSAVYLCASSSLAGASYNEQFFGPGTRLTVL.

The chain uses TRBV6-5 and TRBJ1-2, with a tentative D call TRBD1 (6 bases). Per germline, CDR1 MNHEY and CDR2 SVGAGI. V lost 0 bases and J 4 bases, leaving 9 bases between the germline ends. This CDR3 has 14 residues. CDR3 sequence: CASSYSRTAYGYTF. The CDR3 nucleotides read TGTGCCAGCAGTTACTCTAGGACAGCCTATGGCTACACCTTC.

The V call is TRBV4-2, the J call TRBJ2-7; 9 positions agree with TRBD2. Germline CDR1 LGHNA, CDR2 YNFKEQ. This CDR3 comprises 17 residues. The junction had 13 bases not matched to a gene; V was cut back by 0 bases and J by 7 bases. The CDR3, as DNA: TGTGCCAGCAGCCAAGATGAGGGGCTAGCGGGAAAGTATGAGCAGTACTTC. Its translation is CASSQDEGLAGKYEQYF.

This chain joins TRBV9 and TRBJ2-1, with 16 bases aligning to TRBD2. Germline lookup yields CDR1 SGDLS and CDR2 YYNGEE. After removal of 0 bases from V and 0 bases from J, the junction contained 3 bases not matched to a gene. This CDR3 spans 19 amino acids. CDR3 sequence reads: CASSVGGTSGRGSYNEQFF. The CDR3 DNA reads TGTGCCAGCAGCGTAGGGGGGACTAGCGGGAGGGGCTCCTACAATGAGCAGTTCTTC.

This clone was recorded only once. This chain uses TRBV2 with TRBJ1-1, with a tentative D call TRBD1 (6 bases). The CDR3 totals 12 residues. Per germline, CDR1 SNHLY and CDR2 FYNNEI. V lost 1 base, J lost 8 bases, and 8 bases lay in between. CDR3 residues: CASSEEGGEAFF. The CDR3 nucleotides are TGTGCCAGCAGTGAAGAGGGGGGGGAAGCTTTCTTT. The entire variable domain, with the rest obtained from reference TRBV2 and TRBJ1-1, is as follows: EPEVTQTPSHQVTQMGQEVILRCVPISNHLYFYWYRQILGQKVEFLVSFYNNEISEKSEIFDDQFSVERPDGSNFTLKIRSTKLEDSAMYFCASSEEGGEAFFGQGTRLTVV.

This clone has at least ten counts. J is TRBJ2-7 and V is TRBV18; tentative D call: TRBD2 (5 bases). Germline V gene data show CDR1 as KGHSH and CDR2 as LQKENI. V was shortened by 0 bases and J by 2 bases, with 8 bases between the two germline ends. The length of the CDR3 is 14 residues. CDR3 sequence reads: CASSPPDGAYEQYF. The CDR3 DNA is TGTGCCAGCTCACCACCCGACGGGGCCTACGAGCAGTACTTC.

The chain employs TRBV9 and TRBJ2-6; D may be TRBD1 (6 bases). Between the trimmed V and J ends, which lost 4 bases and 0 bases, there was a span of 8 bases. Germline lookup yields CDR1 SGDLS and CDR2 YYNGEE. The CDR3 consists of 15 residues. As DNA, the CDR3 is TGTGCCAGCAGCTTACAGGGCTCTGGGGCCAACGTCCTGACTTTC. Translation gives CASSLQGSGANVLTF.

The chain uses TRBV30 and TRBJ2-3; possibly TRBD2 for D (5 bases). The ends were cut back, 3 bases at V and 6 bases at J, with 13 bases in the middle. The CDR3 is 13 amino acids. Germline loops: CDR1 GTSNPN, CDR2 SVGIG (reference sequence). The CDR3 region is CAWSERRLDTQYF. For the CDR3, the DNA is TGTGCCTGGAGCGAACGGAGGTTGGATACGCAGTATTTT.

This clone was found a few times. The rearrangement links TRBV7-2 to TRBJ1-1; possible D gene TRBD1, 5 bases. CDR3 length: 13 residues. Trimming stripped 5 bases from V and 2 bases from J, with 9 bases between. The germline V gene encodes CDR1 SGHTA and CDR2 FQGNSA. The CDR3 bases are TGTGCCAGCAGCACTCAGGGTAACACTGAAGCTTTCTTT. Translation gives CASSTQGNTEAFF.

The rearrangement uses TRBV28 and TRBJ2-7, with 13 bases fitting TRBD2. The length of the CDR3 is 16 residues. Germline trimming cut 5 bases from V and 2 bases from J; bases unmatched to any gene: 6. CDR1 and CDR2 (germline): MDHEN, SYDVKM. Here the CDR3 DNA reads TGTGCCAGCAGTCCAGTACTAGCGGGAGGGCCCTACGAGCAGTACTTC. Amino acid sequence: CASSPVLAGGPYEQYF. The full variable domain, completed using reference TRBV28 and TRBJ2-7, is DVKVTQSSRYLVKRTGEKVFLECVQDMDHENMFWYRQDPGLGLRLIYFSYDVKMKEKGDIPEGYSVSREKKERFSLILESASTNQTSMYLCASSPVLAGGPYEQYFGPGTRLTVT.